Listed below are T cell receptor beta chains from one sample, sequenced in a study of OX40 agonist ivuxolimab in advanced cancers. Some clones are missing from TCRdb's copy, which holds only in-frame ones; the method was immunoSEQ multiplex PCR. The data hold approximately 82,000 clones, with around 85% observed a single time. The source was CD4+ or CD8+ T cells sorted from blood, collected in a trial of the OX40 agonist ivuxolimab. The receptors originated from an adult with an advanced solid tumor such as melanoma, head and neck, liver or kidney cancer. CDR3s include the opening cysteine and the closing phenylalanine or tryptophan. The order of the fields is D gene, CDR3 length, J gene, V gene, clone size, CDR3 protein, CDR3 DNA. The D gene is left open where the match is weak. Not every row has a clone size; where given, it reads once, few, many or a size class.

- | 14 | TRBJ1-3 | TRBV4-3 | few | CASSLVGAGNTIYF | TGCGCCAGCAGCCTTGTCGGGGCTGGAAACACCATATATTTT
TRBD1 | 18 | TRBJ1-1 | TRBV7-3 | once | CASSPRTGGKLMNTEAFF | TGTGCCAGCAGCCCCCGGACAGGGGGAAAGCTCATGAACACTGAAGCTTTCTTT
- | 12 | TRBJ2-7 | TRBV11-3 | - | CASSGVSYEQYF | TGTGCCAGCAGCGGCGTCTCCTACGAGCAGTACTTC
- | 14 | TRBJ1-2 | TRBV5-1 | - | CASSLGDSNYGYTF | TGCGCCAGCAGCTTGGGCGACAGTAACTATGGCTACACCTTC
TRBD1 | 14 | TRBJ2-1 | TRBV9 | - | CASSVNRQGNEQFF | TGTGCCAGCAGCGTAAACAGACAGGGCAATGAGCAGTTCTTC
TRBD2 | 17 | TRBJ2-7 | TRBV27 | - | CASRSGLAGGSFYEQYF | TGTGCCAGCAGATCGGGACTAGCGGGGGGATCATTCTACGAGCAGTACTTC
- | 15 | TRBJ1-6 | TRBV9 | - | CASSPGDGLNSPLHF | TGTGCCAGCAGCCCTGGGGACGGACTTAATTCACCCCTCCACTTT
- | 12 | TRBJ1-2 | TRBV19 | once | CASRVTAGGYTF | TGTGCCAGTAGGGTCACGGCGGGAGGCTACACCTTC
TRBD2 | 14 | TRBJ2-5 | TRBV19 | - | CASGGRAGEETQYF | TGTGCCAGTGGCGGTCGGGCGGGGGAAGAGACCCAGTACTTC
TRBD1 | 13 | TRBJ2-7 | TRBV7-2 | - | CASSLEQGNEQYF | TGTGCCAGCAGCTTAGAACAGGGGAACGAGCAGTACTTC
- | 15 | TRBJ2-3 | TRBV28 | - | CASSLLTGSTDTQYF | TGTGCCAGCAGTTTATTAACAGGAAGCACAGATACGCAGTATTTT
TRBD1 | 12 | TRBJ1-1 | TRBV28 | - | CASRDGTDKAFF | TGTGCCAGCCGTGACGGGACAGATAAAGCTTTCTTT
- | 13 | TRBJ2-7 | TRBV6-5 | - | CASRKQGLYEQYF | TGTGCCAGCAGAAAACAGGGTTTATACGAGCAGTACTTC
- | 13 | TRBJ1-1 | TRBV28 | once | CASSLLRQGQAFF | TGTGCCAGCAGTTTATTACGGCAGGGGCAAGCTTTCTTT
- | 14 | TRBJ1-2 | TRBV5-5 | - | CASSPRGEGYGYTF | TGTGCCAGCAGCCCTCGGGGGGAAGGCTATGGCTACACCTTC
TRBD1 | 13 | TRBJ1-2 | TRBV5-1 | - | CASSLEQGYGYTF | TGCGCCAGCAGCTTGGAACAGGGGTACGGCTACACCTTC
- | 13 | TRBJ1-3 | TRBV5-1 | - | CASSLDSGNTIYF | TGCGCCAGCAGCTTGGATTCTGGAAACACCATATATTTT
TRBD1 | 12 | TRBJ1-2 | TRBV5-4 | once | CASEQGPGGYTF | TGTGCCAGCGAACAGGGGCCGGGTGGCTACACCTTC
- | 14 | TRBJ1-2 | TRBV28 | - | CASSLGAGHYGYTF | TGTGCCAGCAGTTTAGGGGCAGGGCACTATGGCTACACCTTC
- | 13 | TRBJ2-4 | TRBV10-1 | - | CASSEGSENIQYF | TGCGCCAGCAGTGAGGGGTCAGAAAACATTCAGTACTTC
TRBD1 | 13 | TRBJ2-7 | TRBV9 | - | CASSRTGNNEQYF | TGTGCCAGCAGCCGGACAGGGAATAACGAGCAGTACTTC
- | 12 | TRBJ2-7 | TRBV7-2 | - | CASSPGGYRQYF | TGTGCCAGCAGCCCAGGGGGGTACAGGCAGTACTTC
- | 13 | TRBJ2-3 | TRBV7-2 | - | CASSPQMGRGQYF | TGTGCCAGCAGCCCCCAGATGGGCCGGGGGCAGTATTTT
- | 13 | TRBJ2-3 | TRBV29-1 | once | CSVDDQAVDTQYF | TGCAGCGTTGACGATCAGGCCGTAGATACGCAGTATTTT